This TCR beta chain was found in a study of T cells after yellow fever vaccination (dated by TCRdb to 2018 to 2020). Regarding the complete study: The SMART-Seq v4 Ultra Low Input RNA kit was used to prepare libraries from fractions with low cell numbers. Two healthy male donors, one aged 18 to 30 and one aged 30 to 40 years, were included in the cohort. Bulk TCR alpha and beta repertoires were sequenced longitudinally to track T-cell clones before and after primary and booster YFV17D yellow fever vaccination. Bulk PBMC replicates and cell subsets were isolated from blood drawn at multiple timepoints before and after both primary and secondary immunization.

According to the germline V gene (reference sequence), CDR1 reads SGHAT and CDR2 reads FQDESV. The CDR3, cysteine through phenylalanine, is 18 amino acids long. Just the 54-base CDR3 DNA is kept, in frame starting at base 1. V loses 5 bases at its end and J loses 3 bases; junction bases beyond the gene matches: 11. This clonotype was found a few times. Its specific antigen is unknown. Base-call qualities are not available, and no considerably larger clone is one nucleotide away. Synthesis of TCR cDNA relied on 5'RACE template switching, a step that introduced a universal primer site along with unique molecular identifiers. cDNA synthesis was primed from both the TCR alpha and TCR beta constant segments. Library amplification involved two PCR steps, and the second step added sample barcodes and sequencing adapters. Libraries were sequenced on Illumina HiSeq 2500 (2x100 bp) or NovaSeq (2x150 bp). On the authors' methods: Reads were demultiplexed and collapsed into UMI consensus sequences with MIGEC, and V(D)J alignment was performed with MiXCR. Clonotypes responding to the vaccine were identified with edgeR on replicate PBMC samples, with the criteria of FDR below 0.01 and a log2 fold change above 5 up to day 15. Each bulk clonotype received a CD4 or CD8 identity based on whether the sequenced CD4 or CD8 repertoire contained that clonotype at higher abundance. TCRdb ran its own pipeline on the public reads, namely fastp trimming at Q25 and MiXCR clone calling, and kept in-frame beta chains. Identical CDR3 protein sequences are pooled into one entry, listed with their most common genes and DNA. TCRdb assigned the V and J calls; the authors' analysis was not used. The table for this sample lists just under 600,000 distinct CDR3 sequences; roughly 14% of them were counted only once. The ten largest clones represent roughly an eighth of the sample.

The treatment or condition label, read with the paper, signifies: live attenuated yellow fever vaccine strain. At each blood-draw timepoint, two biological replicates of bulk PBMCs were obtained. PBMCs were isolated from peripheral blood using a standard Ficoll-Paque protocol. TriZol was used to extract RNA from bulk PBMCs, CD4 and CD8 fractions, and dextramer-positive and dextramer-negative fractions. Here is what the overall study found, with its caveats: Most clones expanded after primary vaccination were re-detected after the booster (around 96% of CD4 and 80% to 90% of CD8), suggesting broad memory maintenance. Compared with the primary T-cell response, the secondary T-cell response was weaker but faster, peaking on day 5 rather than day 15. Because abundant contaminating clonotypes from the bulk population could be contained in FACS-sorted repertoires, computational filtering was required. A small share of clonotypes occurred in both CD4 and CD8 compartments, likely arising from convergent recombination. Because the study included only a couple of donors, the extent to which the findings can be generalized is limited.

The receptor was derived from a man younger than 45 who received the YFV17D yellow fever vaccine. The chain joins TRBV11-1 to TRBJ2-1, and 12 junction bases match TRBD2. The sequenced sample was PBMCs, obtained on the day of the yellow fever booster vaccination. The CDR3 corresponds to CASSAPTSGRSFYNEQFF. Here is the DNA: TGTGCCAGCAGCGCACCTACTAGCGGGAGGTCCTTCTACAATGAGCAGTTCTTC. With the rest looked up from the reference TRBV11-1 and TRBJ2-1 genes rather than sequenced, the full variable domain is EAEVAQSPRYKITEKSQAVAFWCDPISGHATLYWYRQILGQGPELLVQFQDESVVDDSQLPKDRFSAERLKGVDSTLKIQPAELGDSAMYLCASSAPTSGRSFYNEQFFGPGTRLTVL.